This T cell receptor beta chain was obtained from a study of shared clonotypes between healthy human individuals. Whole-study context: The study enrolled a couple of women and three men aged 18 to 49. Study outcomes and limitations: A reduction in generation probabilities was seen for non-shared clonotypes relative to those shared by all four donors. A generally larger estimated richness was seen in naive subsets than in memory subsets.

Points on this clone: As yet, its antigen is unknown.

Positively selected for CCR7, the CD45RO-negative cells used as naive CD8 cells excluded terminally differentiated effector memory CD45RA+ cells. Method: immunoSEQ multiplex PCR; TCRdb's copy keeps in-frame clones and lacks some. The profile covers approximately 650,000 clones, with roughly 95% appearing a single time and less than 0.13% taken by the ten largest. The TCR comes from a woman aged 25-40 years in good health. What was sequenced was naive CD8+ T cells sorted from blood.

The CDR3: CAWSVDVHGYTF. Here the CDR3 DNA reads TGTGCCTGGAGTGTAGATGTGCATGGCTACACCTTC. V is TRBV30 and J is TRBJ1-2; D not certain. Germline CDR1 reads GTSNPN; CDR2 reads SVGIG (reference sequence). V lost 0 bases and J 6 bases, leaving 8 bases between the germline ends. The length of the CDR3 is 12 residues.